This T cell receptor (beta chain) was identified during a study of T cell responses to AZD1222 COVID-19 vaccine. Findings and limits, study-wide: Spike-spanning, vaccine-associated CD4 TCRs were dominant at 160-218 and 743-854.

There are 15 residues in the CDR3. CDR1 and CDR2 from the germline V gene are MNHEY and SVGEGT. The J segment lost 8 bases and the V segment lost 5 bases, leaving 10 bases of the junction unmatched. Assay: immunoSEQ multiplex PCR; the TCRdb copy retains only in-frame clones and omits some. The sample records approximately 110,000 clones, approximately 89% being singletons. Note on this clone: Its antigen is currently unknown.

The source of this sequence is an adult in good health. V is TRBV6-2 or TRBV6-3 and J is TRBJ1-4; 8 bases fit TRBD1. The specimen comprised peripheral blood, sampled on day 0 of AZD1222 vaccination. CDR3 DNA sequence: TGTGCCAGCAGTCTCGGACAGGGATTGTGGGAAAAACTGTTTTTT. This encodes CASSLGQGLWEKLFF.